This record concerns one TCR beta chain sequence. The antigen is unknown. TCRdb keeps only in-frame clones here, not all; method: immunoSEQ multiplex PCR. The sample lists 100,000 to 120,000 clones, 85% to 90% seen once, with roughly 0.55% in the top ten. Regarding time point: week 11, during vaccination. Each vaccine dose was 300 ug of mutant IDH1 20-mer peptide, with topical imiquimod. The data were obtained in a study of a mutant IDH1 vaccine in newly diagnosed glioma. General observations from the study: Evidence of vaccine-induced immune responses was documented in approximately 93% of patients.

The receptor comes from a woman aged 45-65 years with glioma. Sequencing used PBMCs, obtained from a glioma patient whose treatment included an IDH1 peptide vaccine.

The CDR3 nucleotides are TGTGCCAGCAGTTACGCTAGCGGGAGGATCGAGCAGTTCTTC. Translating gives CASSYASGRIEQFF. The chain uses TRBV28 and TRBJ2-1; 11 nucleotides match TRBD2. With 4 bases clipped from V and 10 bases from J, the junction kept 6 bases outside the gene matches. This CDR3 region has 14 residues. CDR1 is MDHEN, CDR2 SYDVKM, per germline. Full variable domain (rest looked up from reference TRBV28 and TRBJ2-1): DVKVTQSSRYLVKRTGEKVFLECVQDMDHENMFWYRQDPGLGLRLIYFSYDVKMKEKGDIPEGYSVSREKKERFSLILESASTNQTSMYLCASSYASGRIEQFFGPGTRLTVL.